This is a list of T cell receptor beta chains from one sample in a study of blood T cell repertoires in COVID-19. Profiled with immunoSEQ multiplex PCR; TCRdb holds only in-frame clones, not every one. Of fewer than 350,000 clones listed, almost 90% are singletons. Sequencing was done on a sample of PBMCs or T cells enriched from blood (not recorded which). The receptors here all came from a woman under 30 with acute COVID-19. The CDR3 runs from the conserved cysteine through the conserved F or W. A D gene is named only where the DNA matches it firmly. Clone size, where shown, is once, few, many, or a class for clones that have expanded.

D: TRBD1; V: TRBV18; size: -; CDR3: CASSPPYWDSTNYGYTF
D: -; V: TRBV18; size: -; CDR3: CASSSGLFISYNEQFF
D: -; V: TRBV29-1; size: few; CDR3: CGFGRDEKLFF
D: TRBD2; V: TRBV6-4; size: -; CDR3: CATSTGTSYADTQYF
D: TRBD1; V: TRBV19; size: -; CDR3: CASTTGGPVSNQPQHF
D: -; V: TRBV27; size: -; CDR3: CASSFGGNTEAFF
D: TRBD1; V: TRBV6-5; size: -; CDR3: CASSTQTGATEAFF
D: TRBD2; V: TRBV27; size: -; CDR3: CATSPGTSSDEQYF
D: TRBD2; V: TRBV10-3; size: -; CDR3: CAISAGRLANTGELFF
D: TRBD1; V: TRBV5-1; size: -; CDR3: CASSSNRDSSYEQYF
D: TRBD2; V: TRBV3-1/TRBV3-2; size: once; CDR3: CASSPSGRATDTQYF
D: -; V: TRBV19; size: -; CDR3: CASSILGGLGQHF
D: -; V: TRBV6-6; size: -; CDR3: CASAAGGLSYEQYF
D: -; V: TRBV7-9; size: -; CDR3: CASVGGGETSTDTQYF
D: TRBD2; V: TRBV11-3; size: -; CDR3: CASSNHRGGGGDNEQFF
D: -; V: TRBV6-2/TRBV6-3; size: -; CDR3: CASSLRSYNEQFF
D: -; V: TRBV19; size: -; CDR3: CASSSAGSSSYEQYF
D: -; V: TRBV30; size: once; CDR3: CAWSRGGRDQPQHF
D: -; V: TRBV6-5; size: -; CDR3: CASRRDSSYNEQFF
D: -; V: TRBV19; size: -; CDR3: CASKFRDHGYTF
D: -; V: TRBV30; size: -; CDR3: CAWSPLGLAAEQFF
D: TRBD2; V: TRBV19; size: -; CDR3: CASKKLAGGPREQFF
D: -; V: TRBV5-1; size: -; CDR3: CASSLAGSGNTIYF
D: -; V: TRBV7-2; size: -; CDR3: CASSEDRGLYEQYF
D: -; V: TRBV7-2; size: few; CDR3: CASSLVGTPLYEQYF
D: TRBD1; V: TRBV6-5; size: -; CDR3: CASSYRRGRDYGYTF
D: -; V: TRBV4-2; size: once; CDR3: CASSQIGQGALNPGLAGSYNEQFF
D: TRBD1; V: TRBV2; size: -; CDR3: CASSGGTVNEQYF
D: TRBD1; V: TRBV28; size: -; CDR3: CASSFSPGTGTYEQYF
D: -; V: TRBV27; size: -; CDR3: CASSPPRRKYTYEQYF
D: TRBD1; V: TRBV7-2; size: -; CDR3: CASSLSTSDRGLGYTF
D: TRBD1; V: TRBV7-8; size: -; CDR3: CASSNVGDRGSYEQYF
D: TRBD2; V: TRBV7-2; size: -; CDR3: CASSLRRENEQFF
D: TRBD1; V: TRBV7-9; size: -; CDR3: CASSARDRIYEQYF
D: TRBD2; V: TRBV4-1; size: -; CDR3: CASSRNRAYGTKYNEQFF
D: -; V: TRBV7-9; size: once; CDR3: CASSLEAAESEQYF
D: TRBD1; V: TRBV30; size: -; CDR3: CAWNSGTGNYEQYF
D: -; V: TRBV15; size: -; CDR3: CATSRLPSRGASSYNSPLHF
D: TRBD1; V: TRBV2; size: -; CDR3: CASRVGTDKYNEQFF
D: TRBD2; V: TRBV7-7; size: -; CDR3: CASSLGSSGGQNTQYF
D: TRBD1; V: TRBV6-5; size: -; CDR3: CASSPTGAGNTIYF
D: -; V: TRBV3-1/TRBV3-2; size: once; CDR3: CASSQGPVWTDIYEQYF
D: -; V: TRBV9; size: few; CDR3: CASSVDQRETQYF
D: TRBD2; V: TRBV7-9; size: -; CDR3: CASSKLAGTSGTTPSDEQFF
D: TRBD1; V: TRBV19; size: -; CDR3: CASSISTGGWTLRRTTEAFF
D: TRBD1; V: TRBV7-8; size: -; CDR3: CASSFPDRVYEQYF
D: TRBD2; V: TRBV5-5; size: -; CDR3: CASSLRGSGRPYEQYF
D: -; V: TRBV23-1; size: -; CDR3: CASSQHKPQDIATNEKLFF
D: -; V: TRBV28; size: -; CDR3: CASSPYTGELFF
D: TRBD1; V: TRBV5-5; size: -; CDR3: CASSLAGGQNNQPQHF
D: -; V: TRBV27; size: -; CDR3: CASSLRGYRSPPTDTQYF
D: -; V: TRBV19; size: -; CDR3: CASSVRGRNTEAFF
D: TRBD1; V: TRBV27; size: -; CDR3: CASRPLGTADYSNQPQHF
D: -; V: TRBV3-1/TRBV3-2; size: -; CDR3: CASSTGTIASNTQYF